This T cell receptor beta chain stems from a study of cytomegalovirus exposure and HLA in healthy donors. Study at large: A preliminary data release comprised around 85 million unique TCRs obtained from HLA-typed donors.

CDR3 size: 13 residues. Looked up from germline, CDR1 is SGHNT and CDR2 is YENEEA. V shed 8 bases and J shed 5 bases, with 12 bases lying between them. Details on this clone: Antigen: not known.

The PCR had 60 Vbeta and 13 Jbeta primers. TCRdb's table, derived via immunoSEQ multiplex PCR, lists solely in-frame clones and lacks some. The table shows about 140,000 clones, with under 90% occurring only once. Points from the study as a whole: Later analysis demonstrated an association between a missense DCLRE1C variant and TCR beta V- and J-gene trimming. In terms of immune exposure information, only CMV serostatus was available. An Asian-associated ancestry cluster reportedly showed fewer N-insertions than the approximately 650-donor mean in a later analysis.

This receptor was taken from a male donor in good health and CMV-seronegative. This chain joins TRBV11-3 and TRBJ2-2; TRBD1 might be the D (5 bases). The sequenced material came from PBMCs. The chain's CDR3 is CASQQEFTGELFF. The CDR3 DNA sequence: TGTGCCAGCCAACAGGAGTTTACCGGGGAGCTGTTTTTT.